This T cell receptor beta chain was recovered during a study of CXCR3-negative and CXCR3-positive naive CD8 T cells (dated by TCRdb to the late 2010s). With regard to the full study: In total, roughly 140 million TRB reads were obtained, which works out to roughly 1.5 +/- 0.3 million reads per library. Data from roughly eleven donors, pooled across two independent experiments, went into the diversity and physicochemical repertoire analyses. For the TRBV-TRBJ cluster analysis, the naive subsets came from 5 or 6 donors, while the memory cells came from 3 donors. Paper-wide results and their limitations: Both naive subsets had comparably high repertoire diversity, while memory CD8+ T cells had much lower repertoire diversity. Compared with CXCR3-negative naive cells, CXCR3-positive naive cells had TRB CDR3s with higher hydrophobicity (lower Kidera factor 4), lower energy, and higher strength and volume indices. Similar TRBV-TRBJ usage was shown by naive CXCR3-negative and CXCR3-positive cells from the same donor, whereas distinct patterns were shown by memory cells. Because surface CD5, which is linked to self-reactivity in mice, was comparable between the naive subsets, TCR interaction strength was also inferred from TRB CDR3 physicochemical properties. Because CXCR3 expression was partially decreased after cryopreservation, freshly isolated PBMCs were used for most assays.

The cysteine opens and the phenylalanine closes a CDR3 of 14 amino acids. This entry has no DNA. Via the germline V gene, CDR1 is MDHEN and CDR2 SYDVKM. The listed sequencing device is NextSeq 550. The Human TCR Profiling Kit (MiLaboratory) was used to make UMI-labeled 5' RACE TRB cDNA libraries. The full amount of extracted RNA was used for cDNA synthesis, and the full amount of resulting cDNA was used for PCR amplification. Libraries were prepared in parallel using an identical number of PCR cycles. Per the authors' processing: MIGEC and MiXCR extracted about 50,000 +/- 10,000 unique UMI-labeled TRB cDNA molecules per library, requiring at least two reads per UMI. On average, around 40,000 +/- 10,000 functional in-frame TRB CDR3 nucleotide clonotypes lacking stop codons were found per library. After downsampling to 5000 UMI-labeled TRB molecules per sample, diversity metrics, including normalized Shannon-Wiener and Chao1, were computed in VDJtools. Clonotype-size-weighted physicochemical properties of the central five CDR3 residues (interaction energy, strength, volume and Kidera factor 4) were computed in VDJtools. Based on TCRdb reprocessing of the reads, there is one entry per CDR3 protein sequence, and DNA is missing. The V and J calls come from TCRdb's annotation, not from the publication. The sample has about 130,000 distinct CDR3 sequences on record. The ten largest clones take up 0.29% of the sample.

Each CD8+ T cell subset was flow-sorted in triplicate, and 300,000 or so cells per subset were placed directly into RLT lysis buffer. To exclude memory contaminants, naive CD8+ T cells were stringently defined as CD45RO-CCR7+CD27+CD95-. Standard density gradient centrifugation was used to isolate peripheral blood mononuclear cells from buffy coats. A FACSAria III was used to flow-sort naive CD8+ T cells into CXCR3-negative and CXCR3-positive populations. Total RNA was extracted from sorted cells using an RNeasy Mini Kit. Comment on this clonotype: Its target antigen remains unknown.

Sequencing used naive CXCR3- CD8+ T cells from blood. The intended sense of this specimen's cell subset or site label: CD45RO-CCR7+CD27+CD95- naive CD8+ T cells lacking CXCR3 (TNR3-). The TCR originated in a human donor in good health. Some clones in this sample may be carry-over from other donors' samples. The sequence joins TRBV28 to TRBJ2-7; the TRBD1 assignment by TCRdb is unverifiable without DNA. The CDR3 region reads CASRSPGGVYEQYF.